This T cell receptor (beta chain) was observed in a study of T cell clonality in common variable immunodeficiency. Regarding this clone: The DNA ends 3 residues before the CDR3 does, and the rest of the CDR3 is filled in from the germline J gene.

The method was immunoSEQ multiplex PCR; TCRdb's version includes in-frame clones alone and lacks a portion of them. The sample offers some 53,000 clones and no singletons, the top ten holding roughly 3.4%. V shed 2 bases and J 4 bases; nucleotides not matched to a gene: 7. Per germline, CDR1 MNHNS and CDR2 SASEGT. The CDR3 is 17 residues long. The rearrangement links TRBV6-1 to TRBJ1-3, with 11 bases aligning to TRBD1. Sequences were obtained from peripheral blood mononuclear cells. The receptor was isolated from a person aged 18-69 years in good health. CDR3 DNA, as far as it was read: TGTGCCAGCAGTGAATCCCGGGACAGGGGGTACGGAAACACC. Residues: CASSESRDRGYGNT. The entire CDR3 is CASSESRDRGYGNTIYF.